These 22 T cell receptor beta chains were sequenced from one sample in a study of identical twins. TCRdb re-called the 5' RACE reads with MiXCR, one entry per CDR3 protein. The repertoire includes 650,000 to 800,000 distinct CDR3 sequences, approximately 9% of them detected once, and more than 0.75% sits in the top ten. The same sample was also used in a study of yellow fever vaccine responses in identical twins.

Sequencing was performed on PBMCs. These receptor sequences come from a woman younger than 30 in good health.

This clonotype was found a few times. V usage is TRBV5-1 and J usage is TRBJ1-2; D may be TRBD1 (5 bases). The length of the CDR3 is 13 residues. Germline-derived CDR1 and CDR2 are SGHRS and YFSETQ. V shed 4 bases and J shed 4 bases, with 11 bases lying between them. The CDR3 here is CASSRGDGYGYTF. The CDR3 nucleotides read TGCGCCAGCAGCCGGGGGGATGGCTATGGCTACACCTTC.

In this sample, this clonotype turned up a few times. The J gene is TRBJ2-3, the V gene TRBV29-1, with 8 bases fitting TRBD1. The ends lost 6 bases at V and 1 base at J; junction bases unmatched: 0. This CDR3 has 12 residues. Germline loops: CDR1 SQVTM, CDR2 ANQGSEA. The CDR3 loop reads CSVTGGTDTQYF. In DNA form, the CDR3 reads TGCAGCGTGACAGGGGGCACAGATACGCAGTATTTT.

This clonotype was detected a few times. The rearrangement uses TRBV6-2 or TRBV6-3 and TRBJ2-7; 8 bases are shared with TRBD2. The CDR3 sequence is 15 residues long. Germline trimming cut 10 bases from V and 1 base from J; bases unmatched to any gene: 12. Per the germline V gene, CDR1 is MNHEY and CDR2 is SVGEGT. CDR3 nucleotides: TGTGCCACCTCCCTCGGACCGGGAGGGTCCTACGAGCAGTACTTC. The encoded protein is CATSLGPGGSYEQYF.

The chain is built from TRBV9 and TRBJ2-2; 12 nucleotides match TRBD2. V trimming: 0 bases; J trimming: 4 bases; junction bases outside the gene matches: 1. CDR1 SGDLS and CDR2 YYNGEE come from the germline V gene. The CDR3 is made up of 16 amino acids. The CDR3 sequence is CASSVATSGSTGELFF. The CDR3 DNA reads TGTGCCAGCAGCGTAGCGACTAGCGGGAGCACCGGGGAGCTGTTTTTT.

The chain recombines TRBV12-2 with TRBJ2-5; no DNA check was done on the table's D call, TRBD1. TRBV12-2 is classified as a pseudogene. The CDR3 length is 16 residues. CDR3 region: CASRLAMTDNQETQYF. In DNA form, the CDR3 reads TGTGCAAGTCGCTTAGCGATGACAGACAACCAAGAGACCCAGTACTTC.

The chain uses TRBV4-1 and TRBJ1-1, with TRBD1 as a possible D gene (5 bases). Trimming stripped 0 bases from V and 4 bases from J, with 12 bases between. The CDR3 runs to 15 residues. Germline loops: CDR1 MGHRA, CDR2 YSYEKL. This CDR3 reads CASSQETVGGTEAFF. DNA for the CDR3: TGCGCCAGCAGCCAAGAGACAGTCGGGGGCACTGAAGCTTTCTTT.

This clonotype was recorded a few times. The V call is TRBV7-8, the J call TRBJ2-3; D unclear. The CDR3 consists of 16 residues. V was shortened by 5 bases and J by 0 bases, with 15 bases between the two germline ends. The germline gives CDR1 SGHVS, CDR2 FQNEAQ. The CDR3 bases are TGTGCCAGCAGCATTAGAGTAGGGCTTAGCACAGATACGCAGTATTTT. This encodes CASSIRVGLSTDTQYF. Filled out from reference TRBV7-8 and TRBJ2-3, the complete variable domain reads GAGVSQSPRYKVAKRGQDVALRCDPISGHVSLFWYQQALGQGPEFLTYFQNEAQLDKSGLPSDRFFAERPEGSVSTLKIQRTQQEDSAVYLCASSIRVGLSTDTQYFGPGTRLTVL.

This clonotype was detected a few times. The chain links TRBV7-2 to TRBJ2-5, with D possibly being TRBD1 or TRBD2 (6 bases each). The V and J ends lost 3 bases and 4 bases respectively, with 18 bases between them. The CDR3 has 16 amino acids. Germline values: CDR1 SGHTA, CDR2 FQGNSA. For the CDR3, the DNA is TGTGCCAGCAGCTTTATTCGGGGGCCTGCGCCAGAGACCCAGTACTTC. Amino acid sequence: CASSFIRGPAPETQYF.

CDR3 loop: CASSLGDRPGGQYF. In nucleotides, the CDR3 is TGTGCCAGCAGCTTAGGGGACCGCCCCGGAGGGCAGTACTTC. The V gene is TRBV7-8, the J gene TRBJ2-7; either TRBD1 or TRBD2 may fit D (5 bases each). This CDR3 region has 14 residues. The V gene lost 1 base and the J gene lost 9 bases, with 16 bases spanning the gap. The germline gives CDR1 SGHVS, CDR2 FQNEAQ.

The chain has TRBV10-3 and TRBJ2-1, with D perhaps matching TRBD1 (7 bases). CDR1 is ENHRY, CDR2 SYGVKD, per germline. The CDR3 length is 13 residues. Trimming removed 6 bases from V and 4 bases from J, with 10 bases in between. The chain's CDR3 is CAISPGGYNEQFF. The CDR3 DNA follows: TGTGCCATCAGCCCAGGGGGGTACAATGAGCAGTTCTTC.

This clonotype was counted between two and nine times. This chain connects TRBV10-3 to TRBJ1-6, with unresolved D. Per the germline V gene, CDR1 is ENHRY and CDR2 is SYGVKD. The CDR3 is 14 amino acids. V lost 0 bases, J lost 10 bases, and 10 bases lay in between. This CDR3 reads CAISESIGRSPLHF. The CDR3, as DNA: TGTGCCATCAGTGAGTCAATCGGGAGGTCACCCCTCCACTTT.

The genes are TRBV24-1 and TRBJ2-6; 11 bases map to TRBD1. J gave up 6 bases and V 3 bases, and 3 bases lay outside the gene matches. The CDR3 has 16 amino acids. Germline values: CDR1 KGHDR, CDR2 SFDVKD. In nucleotides, the CDR3 is TGTGCCACCAGTGATCGGACAGGGGGCGAGGCCAACGTCCTGACTTTC. This encodes CATSDRTGGEANVLTF.

This clonotype appeared a few times. The chain combines TRBV3-1 with TRBJ2-7; no clear D. V lost 0 bases and J 2 bases, leaving 8 bases between the germline ends. This CDR3 region has 14 residues. Germline loops: CDR1 LGHDT, CDR2 YNNKEL (reference sequence). CDR3 sequence (DNA): TGTGCCAGCAGCCAAGATACAAGGACCTACGAGCAGTACTTC. It codes for CASSQDTRTYEQYF.

V usage is TRBV7-2 and J usage is TRBJ2-4; 12 bases fit TRBD2. V shed 2 bases and J 4 bases; nucleotides not matched to a gene: 3. This CDR3 contains 16 residues. The germline gives CDR1 SGHTA, CDR2 FQGNSA. The CDR3 nucleotides read TGTGCCAGCAGCTTAATCACTAGCGGGAGGAAAAACATTCAGTACTTC. It translates to CASSLITSGRKNIQYF.

The chain has TRBV14 and TRBJ2-4; 9 bases fit TRBD2. Germline values: CDR1 SGHDN, CDR2 FVKESK. CDR3 size: 18 residues. Germline trimming cut 1 base from V and 1 base from J; bases unmatched to any gene: 8. CDR3 in amino acids: CASSQGVAGAFAKNIQYF. CDR3 coding DNA: TGTGCCAGCAGCCAAGGGGTAGCGGGAGCTTTCGCCAAAAACATTCAGTACTTC.

The chain is built from TRBV29-1 and TRBJ2-2, with TRBD1 matching over 7 bases. The CDR3 has 14 residues. V was clipped by 2 bases and J by 6 bases; unmatched bases: 6. Germline CDR1 SQVTM, CDR2 ANQGSEA. The DNA of the CDR3 is TGCAGCGTTGAAAATCCGCAGGGGGCCGGGGAGCTGTTTTTT. Residues: CSVENPQGAGELFF.

This clonotype came up many times. The chain couples TRBV5-5 to TRBJ1-1; tentative D call: TRBD1 (5 bases). Germline CDR1 reads SGHKS; CDR2 reads YYEKEE (reference sequence). Trimming left V 1 base short and J 3 bases short, with 10 bases between. The CDR3 totals 14 residues. CDR3 nucleotides: TGTGCCAGCAGCTTGTTGGGGCCTGACACTGAAGCTTTCTTT. This codes for CASSLLGPDTEAFF.

This clonotype has a count of ten or more. The CDR3 is CASSLPTGQLNEQFF. The CDR3 nucleotides are TGTGCCAGCAGCTTACCCACTGGACAGCTCAATGAGCAGTTCTTC. The chain joins TRBV5-6 to TRBJ2-1; possible D gene TRBD1, 6 bases. Per germline, CDR1 SGHDT and CDR2 YYEEEE. This CDR3 region has 15 residues. The ends were cut back, 2 bases at V and 6 bases at J, with 15 bases in the middle.

This chain connects TRBV27 to TRBJ2-5, with 8 bases identical to TRBD1. Trimming removed 5 bases from V and 1 base from J; junction bases left unmatched: 3. Germline-derived CDR1 and CDR2 are MNHEY and SMNVEV (reference sequence). The CDR3 covers 14 residues. The CDR3 is CASSHRGSQETQYF. The CDR3 DNA follows: TGTGCCAGCAGTCACAGGGGGTCCCAAGAGACCCAGTACTTC.

This clonotype has only a few counts. The chain combines TRBV29-1 with TRBJ2-5; the D gene is possibly TRBD1 (6 bases). The CDR3 extends over 12 amino acids. Germline V gene data show CDR1 as SQVTM and CDR2 as ANQGSEA. Trimming left V 7 bases short and J 5 bases short, with 14 bases between. The CDR3 nucleotides read TGCAGCGGCGACAGGCTAGGGGAGACCCAGTACTTC. Amino acid sequence: CSGDRLGETQYF. The variable domain in full, completed from reference TRBV29-1 and TRBJ2-5, reads SAVISQKPSRDICQRGTSLTIQCQVDSQVTMMFWYRQQPGQSLTLIATANQGSEATYESGFVIDKFPISRPNLTFSTLTVSNMSPEDSSIYLCSGDRLGETQYFGPGTRLLVL.

This clonotype was recorded many times. The rearrangement uses TRBV29-1 and TRBJ2-3, with D possibly TRBD1 on 5 matching bases. The CDR3 has 13 residues. Germline CDR1 SQVTM, CDR2 ANQGSEA. V gave up 6 bases and J gave up 6 bases, with 16 bases separating them. DNA for the CDR3: TGCAGCGTCCTGCAGGGAACCACGGATACGCAGTATTTT. Protein sequence: CSVLQGTTDTQYF.

The gene calls are TRBV12-3 or TRBV12-4 and TRBJ2-5, with 9 bases matching TRBD1. This CDR3 is 15 amino acids long. With 6 bases clipped from V and 2 bases from J, the junction kept 7 bases outside the gene matches. CDR3 protein: CASRLQGAKQETQYF. In nucleotides, the CDR3 is TGTGCCAGCAGGCTACAGGGGGCGAAGCAAGAGACCCAGTACTTC.